The clone carrying this T cell receptor (beta chain) was seen only a few times. Its antigen is undetermined. Trimming took off 5 bases at V and 3 bases at J, with 11 bases between the two ends. Germline-derived CDR1 and CDR2 are SGHNT and YENEEA. The CDR3 contains 13 residues. The sample originates from a study of identical twins. Points from the study as a whole: Conclusions were based on cross-sectional statistical analysis, without following the same donors. Models, which agreed with sharing between unrelated individuals, nonetheless underestimated the out-of-frame TCR alpha sharing seen in monozygotic twins.

Healthy Caucasian individuals made up all the donors. A template switching step contributed a universal primer site, while unique molecular identifiers were present in the cDNA. TCRdb independently ran MiXCR on the 5' RACE reads; one entry per CDR3 protein. This table holds a few hundred thousand distinct CDR3 sequences, around 8.8% found once. These same data were also listed under a study on yellow fever vaccine responses in identical twins.

The sequencing input was CD8+ T cells sorted from blood. The V call is TRBV11-3, the J call TRBJ2-7; tentative D call: TRBD2 (5 bases). The receptor was isolated from a young woman in good health. The CDR3 sequence: CASSVGIYYEQYF. DNA for the CDR3: TGTGCCAGCAGCGTCGGGATCTACTACGAGCAGTACTTC.